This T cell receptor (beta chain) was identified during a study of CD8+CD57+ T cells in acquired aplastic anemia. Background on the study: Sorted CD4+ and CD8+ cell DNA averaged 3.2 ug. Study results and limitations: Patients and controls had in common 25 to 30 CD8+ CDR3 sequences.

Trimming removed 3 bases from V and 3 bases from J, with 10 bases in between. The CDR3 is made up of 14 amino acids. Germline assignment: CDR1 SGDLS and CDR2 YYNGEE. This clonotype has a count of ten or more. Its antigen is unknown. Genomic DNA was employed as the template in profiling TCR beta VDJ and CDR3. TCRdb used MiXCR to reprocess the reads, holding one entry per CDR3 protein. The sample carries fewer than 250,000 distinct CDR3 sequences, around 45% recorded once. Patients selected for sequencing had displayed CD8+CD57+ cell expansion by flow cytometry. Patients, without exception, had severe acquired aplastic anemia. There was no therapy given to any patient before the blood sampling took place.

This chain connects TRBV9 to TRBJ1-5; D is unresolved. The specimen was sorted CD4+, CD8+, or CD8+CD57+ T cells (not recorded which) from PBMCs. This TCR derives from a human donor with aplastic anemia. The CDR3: CASSGHISNQPQHF. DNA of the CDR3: TGTGCCAGCAGCGGGCATATTTCCAATCAGCCCCAGCATTTT.